This T cell receptor (beta chain) was documented in a study of cytomegalovirus exposure and HLA in healthy donors (TCRdb year 2017). Notes on the research overall: According to a later analysis, the roughly 130 validation repertoires were produced on the same platform as the 666 repertoires of the first cohort. The study was designed to test whether signatures of past pathogen exposure could be identified by cataloging public T cell receptors. In addition to the first cohort of several hundred subjects, a separate validation cohort of under 150 different subjects was used. To predict cytomegalovirus infection status, the study brought together high-throughput TCR immunosequencing, statistical association of individual TCRs with disease status, and machine learning. Beyond this particular receptor, the publication reports: The validation cohort had no HLA typing available for a later analysis, so co-occurrence within that cohort was assessed over all 120 or so repertoires. Most TCR sequences were observed very rarely across donors, whereas some public TCRs were present in many individuals. Of the cluster scores, roughly 95% were above 0 in a later analysis, which found that TCRs clustered in the first cohort also tended to co-occur in the approximately 130 validation repertoires. The classifier was reported to diagnose cytomegalovirus status with high specificity and sensitivity in both the original cohort and the validation cohort. A few of the identified cytomegalovirus-associated TCR beta chains were confirmed in vitro to be specific for cytomegalovirus antigens. The study gave a list of 150 to 200 TCR beta chains associated with cytomegalovirus. The authors suggested that the approach could potentially be extended to other disease states and immunological phenotypes.

Comment on this clone: Its antigen is currently not known. The input lacks base qualities; no much larger clone sits a single base away.

The method behind the library was the immunoSEQ multiplex PCR assay. Regarding the original processing steps: A statistical classification framework was built for diagnosing cytomegalovirus status from the catalog of TCR beta chain sequences. TCRdb obtained this table from immuneACCESS and retained in-frame rearrangements with V and J assigned. These tables miss some clones; where compared with another copy, unresolved V genes account for less than half of the shortfall, and the remainder is unexplained. The V and J calls and the clone size are those of that table, but D and trimming were determined from the DNA. The sample table holds roughly 130,000 clones, of which roughly 89% were seen once. The ten largest clones add up to 3% to 4% of the sample. The CDR3 covers 17 residues, taking in both the cysteine and the phenylalanine. Just the 51-base CDR3 DNA is kept, in frame starting at base 1. Via the germline V gene, CDR1 is MGHRA and CDR2 YSYEKL. V loses 4 bases at its end and J loses 2 bases; junction bases beyond the gene matches: 3.

The donors belonged to the validation cohort of under 150 subjects, which was separate from the 666-subject first cohort. This TCR was recovered from a man aged 25 to 40 in good health and CMV-seronegative. Material: PBMCs. This chain joins TRBV4-1 to TRBJ2-1; a stretch of 15 junction bases matches TRBD2. The DNA sequence is TGCGCCAGCAGCCTCGGGACTAGCGGGGGGACCTACAATGAGCAGTTCTTC. Translation gives CASSLGTSGGTYNEQFF.